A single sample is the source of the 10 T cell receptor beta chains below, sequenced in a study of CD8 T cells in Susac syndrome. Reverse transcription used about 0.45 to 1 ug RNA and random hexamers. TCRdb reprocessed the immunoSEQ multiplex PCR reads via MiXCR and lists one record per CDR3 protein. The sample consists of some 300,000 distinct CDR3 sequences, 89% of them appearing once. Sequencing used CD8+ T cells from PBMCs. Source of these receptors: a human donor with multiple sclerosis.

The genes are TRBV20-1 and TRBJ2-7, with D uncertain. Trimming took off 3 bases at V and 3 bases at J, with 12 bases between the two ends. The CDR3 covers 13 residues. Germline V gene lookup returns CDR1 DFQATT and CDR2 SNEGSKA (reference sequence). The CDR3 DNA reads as TGCAGTGCTAGGGCGGTCCTAGTCTACGAGCAGTACTTC. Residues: CSARAVLVYEQYF.

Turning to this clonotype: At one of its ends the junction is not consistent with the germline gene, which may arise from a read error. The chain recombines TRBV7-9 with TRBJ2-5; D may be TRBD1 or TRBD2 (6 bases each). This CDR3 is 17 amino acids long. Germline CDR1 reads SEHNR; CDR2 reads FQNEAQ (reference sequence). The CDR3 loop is CASTLAGVGGFQETQYF. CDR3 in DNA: TGTGCCAGCACCTTAGCAGGTGTAGGGGGGTTCCAAGAGACCCAGTACTTC.

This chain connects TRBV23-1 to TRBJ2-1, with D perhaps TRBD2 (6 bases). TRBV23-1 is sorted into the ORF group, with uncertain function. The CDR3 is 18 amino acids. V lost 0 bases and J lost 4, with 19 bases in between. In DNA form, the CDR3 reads TGCGCCAGCAGTCAATCAGTCCTTTCCGGGACTCCTTACAATGAGCAGTTCTTC. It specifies CASSQSVLSGTPYNEQFF.

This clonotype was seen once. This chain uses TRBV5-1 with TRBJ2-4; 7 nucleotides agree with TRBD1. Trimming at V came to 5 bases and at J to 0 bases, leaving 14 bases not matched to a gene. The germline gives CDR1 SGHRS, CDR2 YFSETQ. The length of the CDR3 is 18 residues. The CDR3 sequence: CASRPDRPMTLAKNIQYF. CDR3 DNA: TGCGCCAGCAGACCGGACAGGCCAATGACCCTAGCCAAAAACATTCAGTACTTC.

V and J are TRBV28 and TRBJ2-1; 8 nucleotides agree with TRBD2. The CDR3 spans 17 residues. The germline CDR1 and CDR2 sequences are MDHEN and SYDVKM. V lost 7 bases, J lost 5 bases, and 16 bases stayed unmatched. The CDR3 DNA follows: TGTGCCAGCACCAATCTAGCGGGTCTCTTAAAAAACAATGAGCAGTTCTTC. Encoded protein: CASTNLAGLLKNNEQFF.

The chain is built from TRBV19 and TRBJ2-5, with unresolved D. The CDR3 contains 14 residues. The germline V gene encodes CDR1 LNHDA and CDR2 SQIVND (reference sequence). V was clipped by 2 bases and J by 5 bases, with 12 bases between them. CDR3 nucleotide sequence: TGTGCCAGTAGTATATACGGGTCGACGGAGACCCAGTACTTC. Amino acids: CASSIYGSTETQYF.

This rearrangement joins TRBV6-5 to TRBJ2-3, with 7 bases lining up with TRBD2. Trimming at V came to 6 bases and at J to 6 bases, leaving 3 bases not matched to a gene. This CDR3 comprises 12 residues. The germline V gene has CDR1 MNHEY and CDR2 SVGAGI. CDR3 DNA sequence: TGTGCCAGCAGGACCGGGGGGGATACGCAGTATTTT. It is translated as CASRTGGDTQYF.

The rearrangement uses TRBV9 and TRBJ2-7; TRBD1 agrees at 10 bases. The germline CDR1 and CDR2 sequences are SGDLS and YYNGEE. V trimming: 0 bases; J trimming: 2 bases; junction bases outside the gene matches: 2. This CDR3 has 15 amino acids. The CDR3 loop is CASSVEGQGTYEQYF. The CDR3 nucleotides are TGTGCCAGCAGCGTAGAGGGACAGGGGACCTACGAGCAGTACTTC.

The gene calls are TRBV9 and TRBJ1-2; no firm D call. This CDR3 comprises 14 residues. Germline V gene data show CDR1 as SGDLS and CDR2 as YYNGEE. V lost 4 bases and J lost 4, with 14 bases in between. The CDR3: CASSPEGQLYGYTF. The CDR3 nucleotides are TGTGCCAGCAGCCCCGAAGGGCAGCTCTATGGCTACACCTTC. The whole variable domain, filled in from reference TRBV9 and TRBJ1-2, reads DSGVTQTPKHLITATGQRVTLRCSPRSGDLSVYWYQQSLDQGLQFLIQYYNGEERAKGNILERFSAQQFPDLHSELNLSSLELGDSALYFCASSPEGQLYGYTFGSGTRLTVV.

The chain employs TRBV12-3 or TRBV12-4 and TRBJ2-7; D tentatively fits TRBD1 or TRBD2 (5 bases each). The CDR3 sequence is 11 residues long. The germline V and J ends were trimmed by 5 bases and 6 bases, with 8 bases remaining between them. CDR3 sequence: CASSEGLEQYF. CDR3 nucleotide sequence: TGTGCCAGCAGTGAGGGGCTCGAGCAGTACTTC.